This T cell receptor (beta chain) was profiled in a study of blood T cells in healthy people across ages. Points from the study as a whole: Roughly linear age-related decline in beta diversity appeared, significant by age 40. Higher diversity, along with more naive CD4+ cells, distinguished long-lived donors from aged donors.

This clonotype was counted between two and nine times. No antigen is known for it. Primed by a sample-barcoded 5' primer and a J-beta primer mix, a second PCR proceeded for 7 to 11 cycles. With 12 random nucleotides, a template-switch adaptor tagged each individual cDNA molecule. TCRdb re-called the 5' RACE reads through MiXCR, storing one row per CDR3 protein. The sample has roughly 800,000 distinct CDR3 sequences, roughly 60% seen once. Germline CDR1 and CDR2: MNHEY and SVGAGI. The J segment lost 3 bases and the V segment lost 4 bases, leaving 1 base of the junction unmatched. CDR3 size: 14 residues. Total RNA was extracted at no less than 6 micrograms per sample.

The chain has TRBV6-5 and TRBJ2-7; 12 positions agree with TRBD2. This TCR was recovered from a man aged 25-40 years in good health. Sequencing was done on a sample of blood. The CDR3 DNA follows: TGTGCCAGCAGTTGGACTAGCGGGGACTACGAGCAGTACTTC. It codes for CASSWTSGDYEQYF.